This T cell receptor beta chain came from a study of cytomegalovirus exposure and HLA in healthy donors. On the study more broadly: Falling in the Caucasian-associated ancestry cluster were about four fifths of under 500 genotyped donors. Whole-study findings and limits: In a later analysis, TCR beta V- and J-gene trimming showed a link to a missense DCLRE1C variant.

The V end lost 0 bases, the J end lost 2 bases, and 7 bases lay between the germline ends. This CDR3 spans 14 amino acids. Per germline, CDR1 ENHRY and CDR2 SYGVKD. Remarks on this clone: No antigen is known for it.

PCR was performed using 60 Vbeta and 13 Jbeta primers. Produced via immunoSEQ multiplex PCR; TCRdb's table is partial and in-frame only. The sample holds about 78,000 clones, 55% to 75% seen once. Sequencing input: PBMCs. The TCR originated in a man between 25 and 39 years old in good health and CMV-seropositive. The rearrangement joins TRBV10-3 to TRBJ1-2; D might be TRBD1 (5 bases). CDR3 in amino acids: CAISESPGNYGYTF. The CDR3 DNA reads as TGTGCCATCAGTGAGTCCCCAGGGAACTATGGCTACACCTTC.